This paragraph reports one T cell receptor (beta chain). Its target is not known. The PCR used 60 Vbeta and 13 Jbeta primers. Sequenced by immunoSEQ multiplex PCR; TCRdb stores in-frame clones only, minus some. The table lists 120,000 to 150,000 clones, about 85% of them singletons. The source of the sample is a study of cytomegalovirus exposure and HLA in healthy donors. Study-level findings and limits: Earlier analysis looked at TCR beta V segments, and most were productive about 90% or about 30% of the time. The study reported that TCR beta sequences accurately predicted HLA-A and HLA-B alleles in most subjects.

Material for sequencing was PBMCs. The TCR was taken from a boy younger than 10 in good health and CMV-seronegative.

The CDR3 here is CASSSRFLLRGQVGELFF. In DNA, the CDR3 is TGTGCCAGCAGCTCCCGATTTTTATTGCGGGGCCAGGTCGGGGAGCTGTTTTTT. This chain connects TRBV5-6 to TRBJ2-2, with D tentatively TRBD2 (6 bases). This CDR3 contains 18 residues. Germline values: CDR1 SGHDT, CDR2 YYEEEE. Trimming cost V 3 bases and J 7 bases, with 25 bases left between them.